This T cell receptor beta chain was observed in a study of blood T cell repertoires in COVID-19. As for the study in general: Sites across the United States, Italy and Spain contributed samples from acute and convalescent COVID-19. PBMCs, B-cell-depleted T cells, or T cells provided the cDNA or gDNA that made up the material.

Methods used by the authors: Amplification from reference gene primers served as the basis for estimated nucleated cell counts. The method was immunoSEQ multiplex PCR; TCRdb's version includes in-frame clones alone and lacks a portion of them. The V and J calls and clone size come from that table; D and trimming were worked out from the DNA. The sample records about 260,000 clones, more than 75% being singletons. This CDR3 has 11 amino acids. Germline loops: CDR1 SGHTA, CDR2 FQGNSA. V was cut by 4 bases and J by 2 bases, with 3 bases left in between. Participants came from about two dozen US areas, aged roughly 18 to 89 years.

This receptor was identified in a woman aged 45-65 years who had recovered from COVID-19. V gene TRBV7-2 combines with J gene TRBJ2-7; D is undetermined. Sequenced sample: PBMCs or T cells enriched from blood (not recorded which). CDR3 sequence (DNA): TGTGCCAGCAGCTCAGCCTACGAGCAGTACTTC. Its translation: CASSSAYEQYF.